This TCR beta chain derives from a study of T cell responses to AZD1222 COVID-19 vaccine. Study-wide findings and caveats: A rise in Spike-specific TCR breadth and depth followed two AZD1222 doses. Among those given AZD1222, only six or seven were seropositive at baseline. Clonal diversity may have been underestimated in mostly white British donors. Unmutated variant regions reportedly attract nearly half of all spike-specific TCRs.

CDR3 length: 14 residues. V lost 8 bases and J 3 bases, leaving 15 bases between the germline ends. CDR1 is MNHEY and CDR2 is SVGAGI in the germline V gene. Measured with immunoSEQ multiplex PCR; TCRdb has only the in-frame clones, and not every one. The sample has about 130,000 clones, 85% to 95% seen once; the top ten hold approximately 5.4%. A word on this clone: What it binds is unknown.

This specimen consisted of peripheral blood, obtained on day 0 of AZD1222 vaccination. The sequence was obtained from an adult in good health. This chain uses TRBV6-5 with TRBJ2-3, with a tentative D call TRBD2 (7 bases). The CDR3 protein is CASWVGGLTDTQYF. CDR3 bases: TGTGCCAGCTGGGTCGGGGGGCTTACAGATACGCAGTATTTT.